The 32 T cell receptor beta chains presented below share a single source sample, sequenced in a study of response to subunit inactivated influenza vaccine. TCRdb fed the RT-PCR reads into MiXCR, producing one record per CDR3 protein. The sample shows 200,000 to 250,000 distinct CDR3 sequences, more than 9% of them seen only once. Sequenced material: non-naive T cells sorted from PBMCs, taken approximately 15 days before vaccination. Source of these receptors: a man aged 50 to 59 who received an inactivated influenza vaccine.

This chain links TRBV20-1 with TRBJ2-3, with D possibly TRBD2 on 6 matching bases. CDR3 length: 12 residues. Germline CDR1 reads DFQATT; CDR2 reads SNEGSKA (reference sequence). The germline V and J ends were trimmed by 6 bases and 3 bases, with 10 bases remaining between them. DNA of the CDR3: TGCAGTGCCACGCGGGAAACAGATACGCAGTATTTT. This translates into CSATRETDTQYF.

There are many counts of this clonotype. An end of the junction does not agree with germline; a read error may underlie this. The chain recombines TRBV3-1 with TRBJ1-3; no definite D call. Germline loops: CDR1 LGHDT, CDR2 YNNKEL (reference sequence). There are 15 residues in the CDR3. CDR3 in amino acids: CASRHRTLSGNTIYF. CDR3 sequence (DNA): TGTGCCAGCCGCCATCGGACTCTCTCTGGAAACACCATATATTTT.

The chain has TRBV20-1 and TRBJ1-2; D perhaps matches TRBD1 (6 bases). This CDR3 is 17 amino acids long. V was pared by 0 bases and J by 1 base, with 18 bases between. Germline-derived CDR1 and CDR2 are DFQATT and SNEGSKA (reference sequence). This chain's CDR3 is CSARDAPAGGLNYGYTF. CDR3 DNA sequence: TGCAGTGCTAGAGATGCGCCGGCGGGGGGGCTTAACTATGGCTACACCTTC.

A few counts support this clonotype. The V and J genes are TRBV6-1 and TRBJ2-1, with D perhaps assigned TRBD1 or TRBD2 (5 bases each). This CDR3 region has 16 residues. V was cut by 7 bases and J by 4 bases, with 20 bases left in between. From germline, CDR1 is MNHNS and CDR2 SASEGT. Here the CDR3 DNA reads TGTGCCAGCACTCCCGGGGACCTATCAATTTACAATGAGCAGTTCTTC. Translation: CASTPGDLSIYNEQFF.

There are a few counts of this clonotype. The chain recombines TRBV7-2 with TRBJ2-7; D is unresolved. From germline, CDR1 is SGHTA and CDR2 FQGNSA. This CDR3 is built from 13 residues. V dropped 5 bases and J dropped 3 bases, with 11 bases sitting between them. The CDR3 region has the DNA TGTGCCAGCAGCCTCATCCCCGGCTACGAGCAGTACTTC. Translation: CASSLIPGYEQYF. The full variable domain, with the rest looked up from reference TRBV7-2 and TRBJ2-7, is GAGVSQSPSNKVTEKGKDVELRCDPISGHTALYWYRQSLGQGLEFLIYFQGNSAPDKSGLPSDRFSAERTGGSVSTLTIQRTQQEDSAVYLCASSLIPGYEQYFGPGTRLTVT.

In this sample, this clonotype turned up a few times. The chain carries TRBV4-1 and TRBJ2-1; D is unresolved. Trimming shortened V by 0 bases and J by 10 bases, and 13 bases separated the two germline ends. This CDR3 region has 14 residues. In germline, CDR1 is MGHRA, CDR2 YSYEKL. CDR3 residues: CASSQEETVQEQFF. CDR3 nucleotide sequence: TGCGCCAGCAGCCAAGAGGAGACTGTTCAGGAGCAGTTCTTC.

The chain has TRBV4-1 and TRBJ1-6; D is undetermined. Trimming took off 2 bases at V and 7 bases at J, with 15 bases between the two ends. The CDR3 consists of 16 residues. Germline V gene lookup returns CDR1 MGHRA and CDR2 YSYEKL. CDR3 in DNA: TGCGCCAGCAGCCAATTGCCAGACTCTCGGAATTCACCCCTCCACTTT. Amino acids: CASSQLPDSRNSPLHF.

This clonotype was counted many times. This rearrangement joins TRBV5-1 to TRBJ1-1; unclear D gene. In germline, CDR1 is SGHRS, CDR2 YFSETQ. V lost 0 bases and J lost 1, with 7 bases in between. The CDR3 has 14 amino acids. The chain's CDR3 is CASSLEPANTEAFF. As DNA, the CDR3 is TGCGCCAGCAGCTTGGAGCCGGCGAACACTGAAGCTTTCTTT.

This chain uses TRBV10-2 with TRBJ1-2; 8 positions match TRBD1. The CDR3 totals 14 residues. Germline V gene data show CDR1 as WSHSY and CDR2 as SAAADI. V shed 4 bases, J shed 4 bases, and the junction held 5 bases outside the gene matches. The CDR3 DNA reads as TGCGCCAGCAGTGGGGTGGACAGGGCCTATGGCTACACCTTC. It specifies CASSGVDRAYGYTF.

Ten or more counts support this clonotype. The V and J genes are TRBV4-3 and TRBJ2-1; TRBD2 aligns across 13 bases. The CDR3 totals 16 residues. Trimming removed 0 bases from V and 8 bases from J; junction bases left unmatched: 4. Germline loops: CDR1 LGHNA, CDR2 YSLEER. The CDR3 protein is CASSQDTSGGAYEQFF. For the CDR3, the DNA is TGCGCCAGCAGCCAAGATACTAGCGGGGGGGCTTATGAGCAGTTCTTC.

This sequence joins TRBV20-1 and TRBJ2-1; D remains ambiguous. The CDR3 consists of 14 residues. Trimming stripped 3 bases from V and 5 bases from J, with 14 bases between. Germline CDR1 and CDR2: DFQATT and SNEGSKA (reference sequence). In DNA, the CDR3 is TGCAGTGCTAGGGCGGTGCTGATGAACAATGAGCAGTTCTTC. Translation gives CSARAVLMNNEQFF.

This clonotype was detected a few times. The rearrangement joins TRBV20-1 to TRBJ2-4; D call uncertain. Trimming stripped 3 bases from V and 1 base from J, with 4 bases between. Germline CDR1 and CDR2: DFQATT and SNEGSKA (reference sequence). This CDR3 is built from 12 residues. The CDR3 bases are TGCAGTGCTAGTTTTGCCAAAAACATTCAGTACTTC. Translated, it gives CSASFAKNIQYF.

This rearrangement joins TRBV2 to TRBJ2-1; possibly TRBD2 for D (5 bases). V was pared by 6 bases and J by 0 bases, with 12 bases between. Germline CDR1 is SNHLY and CDR2 is FYNNEI. The length of the CDR3 is 15 residues. The CDR3 loop is CASSATRSSYNEQFF. The CDR3 DNA is TGTGCCAGCAGCGCCACTAGAAGCTCCTACAATGAGCAGTTCTTC.

This clonotype has just a few counts. V is TRBV20-1 and J is TRBJ2-1; a weak D match, TRBD1 (6 bases). V lost 3 bases, J lost 7 bases, and 16 bases lay in between. The V gene's germline CDR1 is DFQATT and CDR2 SNEGSKA (reference sequence). The length of the CDR3 is 14 residues. The CDR3, as DNA: TGCAGTGCTAGCTCAGGGGCTTTGAGGAATGAGCAGTTCTTC. It translates to CSASSGALRNEQFF.

This clonotype appeared many times. V and J are TRBV7-6 and TRBJ2-3; D gene ambiguous. Per the germline V gene, CDR1 is SGHVS and CDR2 is FNYEAQ. V was clipped by 3 bases and J by 0 bases, with 10 bases between them. The CDR3 loop spans 15 amino acids. CDR3 sequence (DNA): TGTGCCAGCAGCTTCCAACCAGCTAGCACAGATACGCAGTATTTT. This codes for CASSFQPASTDTQYF.

V and J are TRBV5-5 and TRBJ1-4; D is possibly TRBD1 (6 bases). V was shortened by 5 bases and J by 3 bases, with 11 bases between the two germline ends. Germline V gene sequence: CDR1 SGHKS, CDR2 YYEKEE (reference sequence). CDR3 length equals 14 residues. The CDR3 loop reads CASSSTGPNEKLFF. In DNA, the CDR3 is TGTGCCAGCAGTAGCACAGGGCCTAATGAAAAACTGTTTTTT.

In its sample, this clonotype was seen a few times. The chain uses TRBV11-2 and TRBJ2-5; 10 bases match TRBD2. V lost 1 base and J lost 5; bases outside the gene matches: 4. CDR1 is SGHAT and CDR2 is FQNNGV in the germline V gene. The CDR3 has 15 residues. The CDR3 nucleotides are TGTGCCAGCAGCTTAGGCAATAGCGGGGGGGAGACCCAGTACTTC. Translating gives CASSLGNSGGETQYF.

This clonotype came up a few times. The chain employs TRBV11-2 and TRBJ2-5, with 9 nucleotides matching TRBD2. J gave up 0 bases and V 2 bases, and 1 base lay outside the gene matches. Germline CDR1 is SGHAT and CDR2 is FQNNGV. The CDR3 has 15 residues. CDR3 sequence: CASSLSSGNQETQYF. The CDR3 bases are TGTGCCAGCAGCTTATCTAGCGGGAACCAAGAGACCCAGTACTTC. The whole variable domain, remainder taken from reference TRBV11-2 and TRBJ2-5, is EAGVAQSPRYKIIEKRQSVAFWCNPISGHATLYWYQQILGQGPKLLIQFQNNGVVDDSQLPKDRFSAERLKGVDSTLKIQPAKLEDSAVYLCASSLSSGNQETQYFGPGTRLLVL.

This clonotype was seen a handful of times. The CDR3 DNA sequence: TGTGCCAGCAGCACCCGGGCCGGGAATTCCGAGCAGTACTTC. Amino acids: CASSTRAGNSEQYF. J is TRBJ2-7 and V is TRBV7-2; tentatively, D is TRBD2 (5 bases). Germline V CDR1 and CDR2: SGHTA, FQGNSA. The germline V and J ends were trimmed by 5 bases and 6 bases, with 17 bases remaining between them. The CDR3 loop spans 14 amino acids.

This clonotype was observed many times. The chain is built from TRBV7-9 and TRBJ2-2; TRBD2 matches at 9 bases. This CDR3 contains 16 residues. The ends lost 7 bases at V and 0 bases at J; junction bases unmatched: 6. Germline loops: CDR1 SEHNR, CDR2 FQNEAQ (reference sequence). The CDR3 loop reads CASTLSGRANTGELFF. DNA for the CDR3: TGTGCCAGCACCCTTAGCGGGAGAGCGAACACCGGGGAGCTGTTTTTT.

This clonotype turned up a few times. This chain connects TRBV12-3 or TRBV12-4 to TRBJ2-7; weak D call: TRBD2 (5 bases). Trimming removed 4 bases from V and 3 bases from J, with 13 bases in between. This CDR3 region has 14 residues. The CDR3 DNA follows: TGTGCCAGCAGTTCAAGCAGTGGGAGCTACGAGCAGTACTTC. Protein product: CASSSSSGSYEQYF.

V and J are TRBV6-1 and TRBJ1-3; a weak D match, TRBD1 (6 bases). Trimming removed 6 bases from V and 0 bases from J, with 9 bases in between. Germline CDR1 reads MNHNS; CDR2 reads SASEGT. The CDR3 is 14 amino acids. The CDR3 loop reads CASRTGYSGNTIYF. CDR3 in DNA: TGTGCCAGCAGAACAGGGTACTCTGGAAACACCATATATTTT.

This clonotype was counted once. The rearrangement uses TRBV12-2 and TRBJ2-2. TRBV12-2 is annotated as a pseudogene. The CDR3 runs to 13 residues. Here the CDR3 reads CASRSVETGELFF. Written as DNA, the CDR3 is TGTGCAAGTCGGTCGGTGGAGACCGGGGAGCTGTTTTTT.

This clonotype was observed many times. V and J are TRBV12-3 or TRBV12-4 and TRBJ2-1, with 10 bases aligning to TRBD2. Trimming at V came to 7 bases and at J to 0 bases, leaving 6 bases not matched to a gene. CDR3 length: 16 residues. In nucleotides, the CDR3 is TGTGCCAGCACCCTGACTAGCGGGTACTCCTACAATGAGCAGTTCTTC. The encoded protein is CASTLTSGYSYNEQFF.

The chain employs TRBV18 and TRBJ1-6; possible D gene TRBD1, 5 bases. The CDR3 is 15 amino acids. V lost 2 bases and J lost 5, with 10 bases in between. CDR1 and CDR2 (germline): KGHSH, LQKENI. CDR3 sequence reads: CASSPGQGDNSPLHF. The CDR3 DNA is TGTGCCAGCTCACCAGGCCAGGGCGATAATTCACCCCTCCACTTT.

The chain is built from TRBV20-1 and TRBJ1-6; weak D call: TRBD1 (5 bases). Germline V gene lookup returns CDR1 DFQATT and CDR2 SNEGSKA (reference sequence). The CDR3 is made up of 13 amino acids. V was cut by 3 bases and J by 7 bases, with 10 bases left in between. The CDR3 loop reads CSARTVLNSPLHF. The CDR3, as DNA: TGCAGTGCTAGGACAGTGCTAAATTCACCCCTCCACTTT.

The chain employs TRBV30 and TRBJ2-6, with D tentatively TRBD1 (6 bases). The V gene's germline CDR1 is GTSNPN and CDR2 SVGIG (reference sequence). The CDR3 is 15 residues long. V was cut by 1 base and J by 3 bases, with 10 bases left in between. This CDR3 is CAWSEQGRGANVLTF. Written as DNA, the CDR3 is TGTGCCTGGAGTGAGCAGGGGCGTGGGGCCAACGTCCTGACTTTC.

There are many counts of this clonotype. The CDR3 is CASSQVRTTLSYEQYF. The CDR3 DNA is TGTGCCAGCAGCCAAGTAAGAACCACCCTCTCCTACGAGCAGTACTTC. The rearrangement links TRBV3-1 to TRBJ2-7; no definite D call. CDR3 length: 16 residues. With 1 base removed from V and 0 bases from J, the gap between germline ends came to 13 bases. Germline V gene sequence: CDR1 LGHDT, CDR2 YNNKEL (reference sequence).

This clonotype was picked up a small number of times. The V call is TRBV15, the J call TRBJ2-2; 9 bases fit TRBD1. V gave up 4 bases and J gave up 6 bases; unmatched junction bases: 9. The germline gives CDR1 LNHNV, CDR2 YYDKDF (reference sequence). This CDR3 has 16 residues. CDR3: CATSTGTGSEAGELFF. The CDR3 DNA reads as TGTGCCACCAGCACCGGGACAGGGTCTGAGGCCGGGGAGCTGTTTTTT.

The V gene is TRBV28, the J gene TRBJ1-1, with D possibly TRBD1 on 5 matching bases. Trimming removed 4 bases at V and 1 base at J, with 16 bases between. The CDR3 totals 16 residues. The germline gives CDR1 MDHEN, CDR2 SYDVKM. The CDR3 spells CASSSSGGVPNTEAFF. CDR3 in DNA: TGTGCCAGCAGTTCAAGCGGGGGTGTCCCGAACACTGAAGCTTTCTTT.

The rearrangement uses TRBV27 and TRBJ2-5; 10 positions match TRBD1. V lost 5 bases and J lost 5; bases outside the gene matches: 5. The CDR3 consists of 14 residues. In germline, CDR1 is MNHEY, CDR2 SMNVEV (reference sequence). CDR3 in DNA: TGTGCCAGCAGTAGGGGACAGGGGTGGGAGACCCAGTACTTC. Amino acids: CASSRGQGWETQYF.

This sequence joins TRBV2 and TRBJ2-1, with TRBD2 matching over 7 bases. The CDR3 is made up of 13 amino acids. Germline-derived CDR1 and CDR2 are SNHLY and FYNNEI. Trimming cost V 11 bases and J 2 bases; bases outside gene matches: 6. CDR3 DNA: TGTGCCTCACGAGGACTAGCCTACAATGAGCAGTTCTTC. As protein: CASRGLAYNEQFF.